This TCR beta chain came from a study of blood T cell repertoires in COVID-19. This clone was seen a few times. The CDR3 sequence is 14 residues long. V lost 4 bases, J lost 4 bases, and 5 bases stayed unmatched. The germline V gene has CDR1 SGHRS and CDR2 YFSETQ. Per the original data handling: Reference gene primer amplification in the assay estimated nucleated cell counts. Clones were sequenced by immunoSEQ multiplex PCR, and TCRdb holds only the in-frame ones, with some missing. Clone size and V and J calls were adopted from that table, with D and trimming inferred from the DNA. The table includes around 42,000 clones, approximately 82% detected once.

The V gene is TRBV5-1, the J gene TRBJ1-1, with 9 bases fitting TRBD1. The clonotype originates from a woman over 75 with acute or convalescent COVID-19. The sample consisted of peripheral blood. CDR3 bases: TGCGCCAGCAGCAGCACAGGGGGCGGCACTGAAGCTTTCTTT. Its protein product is CASSSTGGGTEAFF.